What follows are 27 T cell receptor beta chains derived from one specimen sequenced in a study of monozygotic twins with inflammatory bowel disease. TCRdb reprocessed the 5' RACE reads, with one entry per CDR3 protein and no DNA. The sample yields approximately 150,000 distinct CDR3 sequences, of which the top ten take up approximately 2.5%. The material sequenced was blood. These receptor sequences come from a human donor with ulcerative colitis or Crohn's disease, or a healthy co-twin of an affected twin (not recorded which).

The CDR3 protein is CAISESPVTSTDTQYF. The chain combines TRBV10-3 with TRBJ2-3. Per germline, CDR1 ENHRY and CDR2 SYGVKD. CDR3 size: 16 residues.

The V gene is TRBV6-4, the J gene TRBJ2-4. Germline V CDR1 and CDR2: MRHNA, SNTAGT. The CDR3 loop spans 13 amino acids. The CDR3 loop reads CASSETRGNIQYF.

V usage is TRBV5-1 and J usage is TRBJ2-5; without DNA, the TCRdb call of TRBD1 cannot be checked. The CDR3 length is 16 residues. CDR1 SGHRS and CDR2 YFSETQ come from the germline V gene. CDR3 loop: CASSSGGTGEKETQYF.

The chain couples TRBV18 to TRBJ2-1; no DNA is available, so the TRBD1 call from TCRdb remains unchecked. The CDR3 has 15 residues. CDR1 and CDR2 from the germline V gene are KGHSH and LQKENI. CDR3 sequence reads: CASSPGLELYNEQFF.

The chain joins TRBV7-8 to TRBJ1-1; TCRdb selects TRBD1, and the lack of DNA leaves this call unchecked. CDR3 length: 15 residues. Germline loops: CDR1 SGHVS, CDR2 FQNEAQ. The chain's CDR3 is CASSLGGGRNTEAFF.

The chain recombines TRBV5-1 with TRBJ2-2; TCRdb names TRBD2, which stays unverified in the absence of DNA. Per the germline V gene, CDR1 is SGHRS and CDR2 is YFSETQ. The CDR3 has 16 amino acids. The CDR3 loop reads CASSFPHRSNTGELFF. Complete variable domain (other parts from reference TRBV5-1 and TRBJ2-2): KAGVTQTPRYLIKTRGQQVTLSCSPISGHRSVSWYQQTPGQGLQFLFEYFSETQRNKGNFPGRFSGRQFSNSRSEMNVSTLELGDSALYLCASSFPHRSNTGELFFGEGSRLTVL.

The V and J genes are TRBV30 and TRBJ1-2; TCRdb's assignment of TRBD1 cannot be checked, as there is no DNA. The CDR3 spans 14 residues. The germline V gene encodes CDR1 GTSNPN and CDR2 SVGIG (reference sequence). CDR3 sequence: CAWSLRQGIYGYTF.

CDR3: CASSFSVHQGDNLRYF. This chain joins TRBV5-1 and TRBJ2-7; TCRdb picks TRBD1, but there is no DNA to check that call. The CDR3 spans 16 residues. Germline V lookup: CDR1 SGHRS, CDR2 YFSETQ. Using reference TRBV5-1 and TRBJ2-7 for the parts outside the CDR3, the full variable domain is KAGVTQTPRYLIKTRGQQVTLSCSPISGHRSVSWYQQTPGQGLQFLFEYFSETQRNKGNFPGRFSGRQFSNSRSEMNVSTLELGDSALYLCASSFSVHQGDNLRYFGPGTRLTVT.

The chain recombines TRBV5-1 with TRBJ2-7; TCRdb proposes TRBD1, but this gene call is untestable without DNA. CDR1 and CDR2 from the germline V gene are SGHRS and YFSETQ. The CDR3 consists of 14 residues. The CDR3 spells CASSIQGQAYEQYF.

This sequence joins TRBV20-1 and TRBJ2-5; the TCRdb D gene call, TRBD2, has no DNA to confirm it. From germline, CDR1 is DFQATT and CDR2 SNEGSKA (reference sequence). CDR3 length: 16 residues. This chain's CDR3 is CSARSTRGGYQETQYF.

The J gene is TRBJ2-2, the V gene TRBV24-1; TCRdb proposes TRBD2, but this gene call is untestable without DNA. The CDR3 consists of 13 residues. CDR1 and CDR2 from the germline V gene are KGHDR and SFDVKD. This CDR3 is CATGGGNTGELFF.

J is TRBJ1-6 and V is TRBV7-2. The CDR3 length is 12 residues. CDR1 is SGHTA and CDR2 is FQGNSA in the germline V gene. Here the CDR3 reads CASSTSTSPLHF.

CDR3 amino acids: CASSLAGESSYERYF. The chain employs TRBV7-9 and TRBJ2-7; TCRdb selects TRBD1, and the lack of DNA leaves this call unchecked. Germline CDR1 reads SEHNR; CDR2 reads FQNEAQ (reference sequence). The CDR3 runs 15 residues. Combining the CDR3 with reference TRBV7-9 and TRBJ2-7 gives the whole variable domain DTGVSQNPRHKITKRGQNVTFRCDPISEHNRLYWYRQTLGQGPEFLTYFQNEAQLEKSRLLSDRFSAERPKGSFSTLEIQRTEQGDSAMYLCASSLAGESSYERYFGPGTRLTVT.

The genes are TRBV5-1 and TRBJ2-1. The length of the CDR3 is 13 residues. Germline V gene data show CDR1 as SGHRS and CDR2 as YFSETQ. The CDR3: CASSLASWDEQFF.

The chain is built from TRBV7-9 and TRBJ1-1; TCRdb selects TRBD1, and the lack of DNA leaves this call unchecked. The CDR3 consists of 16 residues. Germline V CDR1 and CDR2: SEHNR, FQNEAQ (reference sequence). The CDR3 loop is CASSLPKQGRDTEAFF.

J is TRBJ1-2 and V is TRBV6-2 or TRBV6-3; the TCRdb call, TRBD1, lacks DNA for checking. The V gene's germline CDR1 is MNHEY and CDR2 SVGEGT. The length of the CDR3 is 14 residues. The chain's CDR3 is CASSYWTGVYGYTF.

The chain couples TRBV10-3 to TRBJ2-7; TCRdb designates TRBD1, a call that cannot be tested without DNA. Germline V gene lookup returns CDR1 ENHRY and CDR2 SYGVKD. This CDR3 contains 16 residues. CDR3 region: CAISESGAGSSYEQYF.

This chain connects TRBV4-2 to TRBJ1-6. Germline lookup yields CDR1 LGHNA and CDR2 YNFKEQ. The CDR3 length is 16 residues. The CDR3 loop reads CASSQDGGSYNSPLHF.

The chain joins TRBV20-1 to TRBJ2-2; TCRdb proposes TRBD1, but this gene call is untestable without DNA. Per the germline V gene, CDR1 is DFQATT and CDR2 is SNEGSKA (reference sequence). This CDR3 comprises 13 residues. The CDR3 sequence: CSAGTANTGELFF.

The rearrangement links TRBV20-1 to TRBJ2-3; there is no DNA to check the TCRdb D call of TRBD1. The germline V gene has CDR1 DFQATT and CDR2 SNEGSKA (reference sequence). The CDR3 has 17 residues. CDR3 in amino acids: CSARDLWGRTSTDTQYF.

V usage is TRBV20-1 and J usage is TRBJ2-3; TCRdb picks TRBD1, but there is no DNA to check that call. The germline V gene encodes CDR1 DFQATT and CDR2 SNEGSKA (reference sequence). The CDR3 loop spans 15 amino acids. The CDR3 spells CSARDPTGRSDTQYF.

The CDR3 sequence: CSAPGQRYEQYF. V and J are TRBV20-1 and TRBJ2-7; TCRdb picks TRBD2, but there is no DNA to check that call. Germline lookup yields CDR1 DFQATT and CDR2 SNEGSKA (reference sequence). The CDR3 runs to 12 residues.

This CDR3 is CASSLGADNSNQPQHF. The V and J genes are TRBV7-9 and TRBJ1-5; TCRdb's D call, TRBD1, is unchecked because there is no DNA. Germline CDR1 SEHNR, CDR2 FQNEAQ (reference sequence). The CDR3 contains 16 residues.

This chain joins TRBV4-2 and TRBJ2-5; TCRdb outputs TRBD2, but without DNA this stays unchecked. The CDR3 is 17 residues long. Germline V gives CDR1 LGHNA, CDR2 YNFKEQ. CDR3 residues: CASSQEFRFGGMETQYF.

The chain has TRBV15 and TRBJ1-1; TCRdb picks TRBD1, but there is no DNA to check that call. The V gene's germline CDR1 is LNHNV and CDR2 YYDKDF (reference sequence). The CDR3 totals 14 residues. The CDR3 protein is CATSGVWADTEAFF. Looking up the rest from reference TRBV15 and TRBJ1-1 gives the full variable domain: DAMVIQNPRYQVTQFGKPVTLSCSQTLNHNVMYWYQQKSSQAPKLLFHYYDKDFNNEADTPDNFQSRRPNTSFCFLDIRSPGLGDTAMYLCATSGVWADTEAFFGQGTRLTVV.

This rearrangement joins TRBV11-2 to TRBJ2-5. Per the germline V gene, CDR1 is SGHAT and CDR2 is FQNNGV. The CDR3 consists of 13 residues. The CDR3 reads CASSAWFGETQYF.

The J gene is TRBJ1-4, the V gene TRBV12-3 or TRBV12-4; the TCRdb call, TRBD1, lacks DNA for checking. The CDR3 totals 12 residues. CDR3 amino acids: CATNRPAEKLFF.